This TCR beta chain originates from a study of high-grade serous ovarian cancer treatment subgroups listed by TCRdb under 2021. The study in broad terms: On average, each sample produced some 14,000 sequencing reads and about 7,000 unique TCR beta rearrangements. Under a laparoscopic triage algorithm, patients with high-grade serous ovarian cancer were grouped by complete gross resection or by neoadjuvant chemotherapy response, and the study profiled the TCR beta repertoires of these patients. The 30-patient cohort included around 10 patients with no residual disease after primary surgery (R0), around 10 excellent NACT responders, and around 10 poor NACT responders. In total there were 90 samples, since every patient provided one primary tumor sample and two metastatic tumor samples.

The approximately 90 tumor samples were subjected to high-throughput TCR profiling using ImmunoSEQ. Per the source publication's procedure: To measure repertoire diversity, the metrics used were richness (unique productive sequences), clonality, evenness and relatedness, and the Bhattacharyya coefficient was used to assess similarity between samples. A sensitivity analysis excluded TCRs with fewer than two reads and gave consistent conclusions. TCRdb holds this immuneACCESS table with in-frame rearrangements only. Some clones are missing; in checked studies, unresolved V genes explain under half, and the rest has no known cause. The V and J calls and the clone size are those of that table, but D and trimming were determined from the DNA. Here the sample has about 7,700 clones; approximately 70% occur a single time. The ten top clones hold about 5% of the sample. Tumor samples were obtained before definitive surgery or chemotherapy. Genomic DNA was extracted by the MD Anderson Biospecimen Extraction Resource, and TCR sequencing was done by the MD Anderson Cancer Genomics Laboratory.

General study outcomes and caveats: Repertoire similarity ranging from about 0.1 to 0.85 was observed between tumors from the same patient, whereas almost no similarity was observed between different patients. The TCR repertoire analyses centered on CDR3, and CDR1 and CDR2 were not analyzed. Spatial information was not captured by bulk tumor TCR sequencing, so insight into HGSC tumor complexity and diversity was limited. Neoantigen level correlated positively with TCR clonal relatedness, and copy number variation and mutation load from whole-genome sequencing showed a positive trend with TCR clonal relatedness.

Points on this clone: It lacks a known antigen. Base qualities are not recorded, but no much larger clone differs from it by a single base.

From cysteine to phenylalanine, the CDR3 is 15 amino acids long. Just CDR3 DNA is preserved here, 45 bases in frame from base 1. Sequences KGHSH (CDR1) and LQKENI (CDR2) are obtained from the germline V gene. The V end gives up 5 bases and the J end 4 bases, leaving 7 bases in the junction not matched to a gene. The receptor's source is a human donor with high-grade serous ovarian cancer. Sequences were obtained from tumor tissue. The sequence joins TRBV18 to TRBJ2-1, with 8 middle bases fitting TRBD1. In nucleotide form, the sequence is TGTGCCAGCTCATCCGGGACAGGATCTTACAATGAGCAGTTCTTC. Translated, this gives CASSSGTGSYNEQFF.